These 32 T cell receptor beta chains came from one sample sequenced in a study of T cell repertoires in cytomegalovirus infection. From the reads, TCRdb called clonotypes with MiXCR, one entry per CDR3 protein. This table holds approximately 500,000 distinct CDR3 sequences, around 10% found once. Sequenced sample: PBMCs. Receptors were obtained from a human donor in good health (CMV status not recorded). Some clones in this sample may be carry-over from other donors' samples.

Concerning this clonotype itself: A single base separates this from a much larger clone, so it may be a read error. The CDR3 bases are TGTGTCAGCAGCGCTCTAGGGGGCGCGAACACCGGGGAGCTGTTTTTT. This codes for CVSSALGGANTGELFF. J is TRBJ2-2 and V is TRBV28; 7 nucleotides align to TRBD1. The CDR3 loop spans 16 amino acids. Germline V gene data show CDR1 as MDHEN and CDR2 as SYDVKM.

The V gene is TRBV27, the J gene TRBJ2-1; 7 nucleotides align to TRBD2. CDR3 length: 14 residues. Germline CDR1 reads MNHEY; CDR2 reads SMNVEV (reference sequence). V was clipped by 8 bases and J by 0 bases; unmatched bases: 4. In DNA form, the CDR3 reads TGTGCCAGCCAGCGGGGCAGCTCCTACAATGAGCAGTTCTTC. It specifies CASQRGSSYNEQFF.

This clonotype appeared many times. For the CDR3, the DNA is TGTGCCAGCAGCTGGACACGGAGGGAAGGGTTCACTGAAGCTTTCTTT. It translates to CASSWTRREGFTEAFF. This chain joins TRBV7-8 and TRBJ1-1; weak D call: TRBD1 (5 bases). Germline V gene sequence: CDR1 SGHVS, CDR2 FQNEAQ. The germline V and J ends were trimmed by 4 bases and 4 bases, with 19 bases remaining between them. The CDR3 consists of 16 residues.

This clonotype was observed a few times. V usage is TRBV20-1 and J usage is TRBJ1-3, with a tentative D call TRBD1 (5 bases). The V end was cut by 3 bases, the J end by 8 bases, with 20 bases between. The length of the CDR3 is 15 residues. The germline V gene encodes CDR1 DFQATT and CDR2 SNEGSKA (reference sequence). In DNA form, the CDR3 reads TGCAGTGCTAGGTGGACGGGCTGGGGGTTGGACACCATATATTTT. This translates into CSARWTGWGLDTIYF.

This clonotype was counted a single time. The chain uses TRBV29-1 and TRBJ2-7; 7 nucleotides align to TRBD2. Germline lookup yields CDR1 SQVTM and CDR2 ANQGSEA. The CDR3 spans 13 residues. The trim removed 5 bases at V and 2 bases at J, leaving 6 bases unmatched. CDR3 sequence: CSVSGLAAYEQYF. CDR3 DNA sequence: TGCAGCGTTTCAGGGCTAGCGGCCTACGAGCAGTACTTC.

This clonotype was counted once. The V and J genes are TRBV10-2 and TRBJ2-3; D uncertain. The length of the CDR3 is 14 residues. The germline gives CDR1 WSHSY, CDR2 SAAADI. The V and J ends lost 10 bases and 2 bases respectively, with 16 bases between them. In nucleotides, the CDR3 is TGCGCCATCACAGACGGTCTTCTCACAGATACGCAGTATTTT. It encodes CAITDGLLTDTQYF.

This clonotype has at least ten counts. CDR3 coding DNA: TGTGCCAGCAGCTTAGCCCCGGACCCGAGGGGCTACACCTTC. It is translated as CASSLAPDPRGYTF. The V gene is TRBV5-5, the J gene TRBJ1-2; D gene ambiguous. Germline CDR1 SGHKS, CDR2 YYEKEE (reference sequence). Trimming took off 2 bases at V and 8 bases at J, with 16 bases between the two ends. This CDR3 contains 14 residues.

Notes on this clonotype: A much bigger clone sits one base away, suggesting this may be a read error. The rearrangement uses TRBV5-6 and TRBJ2-7; D may be TRBD1 or TRBD2 (5 bases each). Germline V gives CDR1 SGHDT, CDR2 YYEEEE. The CDR3 is 13 amino acids. Trimming left V 7 bases short and J 7 bases short, with 18 bases between. CDR3 DNA: TGTGCCAGCGGCTATGGTACGGGGCAGGAGCAGTACTTC. It specifies CASGYGTGQEQYF.

This clonotype has a handful of counts. The rearrangement links TRBV20-1 to TRBJ2-7; D is perhaps TRBD2 (7 bases). The germline CDR1 and CDR2 sequences are DFQATT and SNEGSKA (reference sequence). Trimming stripped 6 bases from V and 3 bases from J, with 15 bases between. The CDR3 is 13 amino acids. The CDR3 sequence is CSAPRGGGYEQYF. The CDR3 DNA follows: TGCAGTGCCCCCCGAGGGGGGGGCTACGAGCAGTACTTC.

This clonotype was seen many times. The chain combines TRBV12-5 with TRBJ2-1; 9 positions agree with TRBD1. Germline-derived CDR1 and CDR2 are LGHNT and FRNRAP. The CDR3 consists of 14 residues. The V gene end was trimmed by 5 bases and the J gene end by 5 bases; junction bases not matched to a gene: 4. The CDR3 sequence is CASGGTGPDNEQFF. In nucleotides, the CDR3 is TGTGCTAGTGGTGGGACAGGGCCTGACAATGAGCAGTTCTTC.

In this sample, this clonotype turned up a few times. The rearrangement joins TRBV7-3 to TRBJ2-1; D might be TRBD1 (5 bases). The CDR3 is 14 residues long. Germline V lookup: CDR1 SGHTA, CDR2 FQGTGA. The V and J ends lost 6 bases and 5 bases respectively, with 14 bases between them. CDR3 coding DNA: TGTGCCAGCAGTAACTCAGGGTCCCACAATGAGCAGTTCTTC. This gives the protein CASSNSGSHNEQFF.

This clonotype has ten or more counts. This rearrangement joins TRBV19 to TRBJ2-6, with no clear D. The germline V gene has CDR1 LNHDA and CDR2 SQIVND (reference sequence). Deletions cut 4 bases from V and 0 bases from J, with 10 bases between. The CDR3 spans 16 residues. The CDR3 DNA follows: TGTGCCAGTAGTAGGGGTCGGAACTCTGGGGCCAACGTCCTGACTTTC. Protein product: CASSRGRNSGANVLTF.

This clonotype occurred a few times. The chain has TRBV6-5 and TRBJ1-1; no clear D gene. Germline-derived CDR1 and CDR2 are MNHEY and SVGAGI. Trimming removed 10 bases at V and 2 bases at J, with 14 bases between. The CDR3 is made up of 13 amino acids. This CDR3 is CATSYLGNTEAFF. The CDR3 DNA follows: TGTGCCACTTCTTACCTTGGAAACACTGAAGCTTTCTTT.

The sample holds many counts of this clonotype. This rearrangement joins TRBV19 to TRBJ2-5, with D possibly matching TRBD1 (5 bases). V was pared by 3 bases and J by 4 bases, with 15 bases between. Germline-derived CDR1 and CDR2 are LNHDA and SQIVND (reference sequence). The CDR3 totals 15 residues. DNA for the CDR3: TGTGCCAGTAGTATCCAGGGTAGGGTAGGAGAGACCCAGTACTTC. This translates into CASSIQGRVGETQYF.

Ten or more counts support this clonotype. J is TRBJ1-2 and V is TRBV7-2; 8 nucleotides align to TRBD1. V shed 4 bases, J shed 3 bases, and the junction held 7 bases outside the gene matches. This CDR3 region has 15 residues. Germline V lookup: CDR1 SGHTA, CDR2 FQGNSA. The CDR3 protein is CASSSPDRGDYGYTF. The CDR3 DNA sequence: TGTGCCAGCAGCTCCCCCGACAGGGGAGACTATGGCTACACCTTC. Looking up the rest from reference TRBV7-2 and TRBJ1-2 gives the full variable domain: GAGVSQSPSNKVTEKGKDVELRCDPISGHTALYWYRQSLGQGLEFLIYFQGNSAPDKSGLPSDRFSAERTGGSVSTLTIQRTQQEDSAVYLCASSSPDRGDYGYTFGSGTRLTVV.

This clonotype appeared a few times. This chain joins TRBV15 and TRBJ1-5; the match to TRBD1 covers 7 bases. The germline gives CDR1 LNHNV, CDR2 YYDKDF (reference sequence). Trimming at V came to 11 bases and at J to 6 bases, leaving 10 bases not matched to a gene. The CDR3 totals 13 residues. The CDR3 DNA sequence: TGTGCCCCCGGAAGGGGGCGGTGTCAGCCCCAGCATTTT. Residues: CAPGRGRCQPQHF.

This clonotype was seen at least ten times. The CDR3 DNA reads as TGTGCCAGCAGCTTAGCACACGGGAGGGCCAGAACCGGGGAGCTGTTTTTT. Its translation is CASSLAHGRARTGELFF. The chain employs TRBV7-2 and TRBJ2-2, with 8 bases lining up with TRBD2. V trimming: 0 bases; J trimming: 5 bases; junction bases outside the gene matches: 8. The CDR3 has 17 residues. The germline gives CDR1 SGHTA, CDR2 FQGNSA. Supplemented by reference TRBV7-2 and TRBJ2-2, the full variable domain reads GAGVSQSPSNKVTEKGKDVELRCDPISGHTALYWYRQSLGQGLEFLIYFQGNSAPDKSGLPSDRFSAERTGGSVSTLTIQRTQQEDSAVYLCASSLAHGRARTGELFFGEGSRLTVL.

In this sample, this clonotype turned up a few times. The chain joins TRBV29-1 to TRBJ2-3; D is ambiguous. Trimming removed 7 bases at V and 3 bases at J, with 11 bases between. Germline loops: CDR1 SQVTM, CDR2 ANQGSEA. The CDR3 loop spans 12 amino acids. The CDR3, as DNA: TGCAGCGCCGAACTACTGACAGATACGCAGTATTTT. The encoded protein is CSAELLTDTQYF.

This clonotype has a count of ten or more. The chain links TRBV6-1 to TRBJ2-2; tentative D call: TRBD1 (6 bases). The length of the CDR3 is 15 residues. V lost 4 bases, J lost 0 bases, and 9 bases lay in between. Germline CDR1 MNHNS, CDR2 SASEGT. As DNA, the CDR3 is TGTGCCAGCAGTGGACAGGTTGCGAACACCGGGGAGCTGTTTTTT. Protein sequence: CASSGQVANTGELFF.

This clonotype appeared a few times. The chain links TRBV15 to TRBJ2-1; the match to TRBD2 covers 10 bases. Germline loops: CDR1 LNHNV, CDR2 YYDKDF (reference sequence). After removal of 3 bases from V and 4 bases from J, the junction contained 6 bases not matched to a gene. The CDR3 is 16 amino acids. This CDR3 is CATSRGLATLYNEQFF. CDR3 coding DNA: TGTGCCACCAGCAGGGGACTAGCGACACTGTACAATGAGCAGTTCTTC.

The table lists this clonotype with many counts. The chain links TRBV28 to TRBJ2-3, with TRBD2 matching 8 bases. The CDR3 runs to 16 residues. With 2 bases clipped from V and 3 bases from J, the junction kept 7 bases outside the gene matches. Germline V gene sequence: CDR1 MDHEN, CDR2 SYDVKM. Here the CDR3 reads CASSLVGGRTTDTQYF. DNA for the CDR3: TGTGCCAGCAGTTTAGTAGGCGGGAGGACAACAGATACGCAGTATTTT.

Only a few counts were recorded for this clonotype. The J gene is TRBJ2-6, the V gene TRBV20-1; 7 bases are a match to TRBD2. Germline CDR1 reads DFQATT; CDR2 reads SNEGSKA (reference sequence). V shed 5 bases, J shed 0 bases, and the junction held 7 bases outside the gene matches. The CDR3 runs 16 residues. In DNA form, the CDR3 reads TGCAGTGCTCCAATGGGCGGGAGCTCTGGGGCCAACGTCCTGACTTTC. It yields the protein CSAPMGGSSGANVLTF.

The chain links TRBV14 to TRBJ2-5; TRBD2 agrees at 14 bases. Trimming removed 3 bases from V and 2 bases from J; junction bases left unmatched: 11. The germline CDR1 and CDR2 sequences are SGHDN and FVKESK. The CDR3 extends over 19 amino acids. The CDR3 region is CASSQRFGTSGSGQETQYF. DNA of the CDR3: TGTGCCAGCAGCCAGAGGTTTGGGACTAGCGGGAGTGGGCAAGAGACCCAGTACTTC. Drawing the rest from reference TRBV14 and TRBJ2-5, the complete variable domain is EAGVTQFPSHSVIEKGQTVTLRCDPISGHDNLYWYRRVMGKEIKFLLHFVKESKQDESGMPNNRFLAERTGGTYSTLKVQPAELEDSGVYFCASSQRFGTSGSGQETQYFGPGTRLLVL.

The chain combines TRBV27 with TRBJ2-1; 8 nucleotides match TRBD2. CDR1 and CDR2 from the germline V gene are MNHEY and SMNVEV (reference sequence). CDR3 length: 13 residues. V was clipped by 7 bases and J by 7 bases; unmatched bases: 6. Written as DNA, the CDR3 is TGTGCCAGCACAGCGGGAGAATGGAATGAGCAGTTCTTC. This codes for CASTAGEWNEQFF.

The V and J genes are TRBV7-9 and TRBJ1-1, with 7 bases that match TRBD1. The CDR3 is 14 residues long. Unmatched junction bases numbered 5, after V lost 4 bases and J lost 3 bases. Germline values: CDR1 SEHNR, CDR2 FQNEAQ (reference sequence). DNA for the CDR3: TGTGCCAGCAGCTCGACAGGGTCGGACACTGAAGCTTTCTTT. Translation gives CASSSTGSDTEAFF.

The V and J genes are TRBV27 and TRBJ1-2; 12 positions match TRBD1. The germline CDR1 and CDR2 sequences are MNHEY and SMNVEV (reference sequence). This CDR3 comprises 15 residues. V was clipped by 6 bases and J by 9 bases; unmatched bases: 11. DNA of the CDR3: TGTGCCAGCAGACTCAGTGGGACAGGGGGCAGGAGCTACACCTTC. It yields the protein CASRLSGTGGRSYTF.

In its sample, this clonotype was seen many times. The chain carries TRBV19 and TRBJ1-4; D uncertain. The V end lost 4 bases, the J end lost 4 bases, and 10 bases lay between the germline ends. Germline loops: CDR1 LNHDA, CDR2 SQIVND (reference sequence). The CDR3 contains 14 residues. CDR3 DNA: TGTGCCAGTAGTAAGCCGGGGTTTAATGAAAAACTGTTTTTT. Its translation is CASSKPGFNEKLFF.

This clonotype was detected ten times or more. The chain recombines TRBV9 with TRBJ2-2; D may correspond to TRBD1 or TRBD2 (5 bases each). The CDR3 covers 16 residues. Trimming stripped 0 bases from V and 4 bases from J, with 13 bases between. The germline V gene encodes CDR1 SGDLS and CDR2 YYNGEE. This CDR3 reads CASSVGGAEPTGELFF. The CDR3 nucleotides are TGTGCCAGCAGCGTAGGAGGGGCTGAACCCACCGGGGAGCTGTTTTTT.

This clonotype was picked up many times. V gene TRBV7-2 combines with J gene TRBJ2-3; 12 nucleotides agree with TRBD2. This CDR3 contains 14 residues. Germline loops: CDR1 SGHTA, CDR2 FQGNSA. The V segment lost 6 bases and the J segment 5 bases; nucleotides outside the gene matches: 3. The CDR3 DNA reads TGTGCCAGCAGTCTAGCGGGGGGGCAAGATACGCAGTATTTT. Protein: CASSLAGGQDTQYF.

There are a few counts of this clonotype. The CDR3 sequence: CASSVPGLRWNTQYF. The CDR3 DNA follows: TGTGCCAGCAGTGTACCGGGACTCCGTTGGAATACGCAGTATTTT. The V and J genes are TRBV12-3 or TRBV12-4 and TRBJ2-3, with a weak D call TRBD2 (6 bases). CDR3 length: 15 residues. Between the trimmed V and J ends, which lost 5 bases and 7 bases, there was a span of 19 bases.

This clonotype was recorded many times. The rearrangement joins TRBV5-6 to TRBJ2-1; maybe TRBD2 (6 bases). V lost 5 bases and J lost 1, with 10 bases in between. CDR3 length: 14 amino acids. CDR1 SGHDT and CDR2 YYEEEE come from the germline V gene. CDR3 region: CASSRRGSYNEQFF. The CDR3 nucleotides read TGTGCCAGCAGTAGGAGGGGTTCCTACAATGAGCAGTTCTTC.

Concerning this clonotype itself: The junction does not match germline at one end; this may be a read error. The chain couples TRBV15 to TRBJ2-1, with D possibly being TRBD1 (6 bases). The CDR3 is made up of 15 amino acids. The germline gives CDR1 LNHNV, CDR2 YYDKDF (reference sequence). CDR3 in amino acids: CATSRVRQVNNDQFF. CDR3 coding DNA: TGTGCCACCAGCAGAGTGCGACAGGTGAACAATGATCAGTTCTTC.